This T cell receptor beta chain was obtained from a study of blood T cell repertoires in COVID-19. Study as a whole: Sample material is recorded as cDNA or gDNA derived from T cells, B-cell-depleted T cells, or PBMCs.

Data came from immunoSEQ multiplex PCR; TCRdb stores just in-frame clones and leaves some out. The repertoire holds hundreds of thousands of clones, with around 90% as singletons. Germline loops: CDR1 MDHEN, CDR2 SYDVKM. V lost 8 bases and J lost 0; bases outside the gene matches: 14. CDR3 size: 18 residues. The specimen was PBMCs or T cells enriched from blood (not recorded which). This sequence was found in a woman between 45 and 65 years old who had recovered from COVID-19. The V and J genes are TRBV28 and TRBJ1-5; 9 positions match TRBD1. The DNA of the CDR3 is TGTGCCAGCCTGGCTCGGGACAGGGCCTATTATAGCAATCAGCCCCAGCATTTT. Protein product: CASLARDRAYYSNQPQHF.